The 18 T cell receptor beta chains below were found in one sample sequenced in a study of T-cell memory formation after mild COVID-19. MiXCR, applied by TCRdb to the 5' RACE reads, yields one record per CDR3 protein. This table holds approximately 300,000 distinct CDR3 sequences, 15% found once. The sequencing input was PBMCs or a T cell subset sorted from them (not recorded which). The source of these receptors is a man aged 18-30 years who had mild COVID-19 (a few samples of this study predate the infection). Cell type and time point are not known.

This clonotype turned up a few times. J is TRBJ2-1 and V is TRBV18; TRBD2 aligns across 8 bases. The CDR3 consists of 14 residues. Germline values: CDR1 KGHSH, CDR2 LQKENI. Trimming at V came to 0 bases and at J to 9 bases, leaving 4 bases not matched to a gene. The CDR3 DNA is TGTGCCAGCTCACCACCGGGACTAGTCTTTGAGCAGTTCTTC. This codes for CASSPPGLVFEQFF.

In DNA form, the CDR3 reads TGTGCCAGCAGTGAAACGTACAGGGATGGCACTGAAGCTTTCTTT. It encodes CASSETYRDGTEAFF. This chain joins TRBV12-3 or TRBV12-4 and TRBJ1-1; D might be TRBD1 (6 bases). The CDR3 runs 15 residues. The V end lost 5 bases, the J end lost 4 bases, and 17 bases lay between the germline ends.

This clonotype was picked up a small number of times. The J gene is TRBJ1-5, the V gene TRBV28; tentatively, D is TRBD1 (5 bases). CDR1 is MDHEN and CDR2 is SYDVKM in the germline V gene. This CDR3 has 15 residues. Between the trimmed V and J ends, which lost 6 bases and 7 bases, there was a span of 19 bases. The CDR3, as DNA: TGTGCCAGCAGGTCCGGGACGAAAGGGCGACAGCCCCAGCATTTT. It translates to CASRSGTKGRQPQHF.

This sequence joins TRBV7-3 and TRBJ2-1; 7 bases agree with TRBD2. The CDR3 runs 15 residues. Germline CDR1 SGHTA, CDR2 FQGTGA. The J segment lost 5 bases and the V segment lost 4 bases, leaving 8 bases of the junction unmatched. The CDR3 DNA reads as TGTGCCAGCAGCTCCGGGGGAGGGCTAAACAATGAGCAGTTCTTC. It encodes CASSSGGGLNNEQFF.

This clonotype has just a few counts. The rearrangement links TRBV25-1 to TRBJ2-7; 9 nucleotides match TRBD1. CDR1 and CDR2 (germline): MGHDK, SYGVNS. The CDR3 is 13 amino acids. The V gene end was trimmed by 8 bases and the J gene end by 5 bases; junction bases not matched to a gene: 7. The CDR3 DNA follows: TGTGCCAGCGGGTGGGACAGGGTCCACGAGCAGTACGTC. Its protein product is CASGWDRVHEQYV.

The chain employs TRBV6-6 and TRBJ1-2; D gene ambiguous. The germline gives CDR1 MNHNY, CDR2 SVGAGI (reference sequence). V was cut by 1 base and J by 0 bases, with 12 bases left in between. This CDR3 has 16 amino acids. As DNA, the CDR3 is TGTGCCAGCAGTTACTTCGGAGGGAATACTAACTATGGCTACACCTTC. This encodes CASSYFGGNTNYGYTF.

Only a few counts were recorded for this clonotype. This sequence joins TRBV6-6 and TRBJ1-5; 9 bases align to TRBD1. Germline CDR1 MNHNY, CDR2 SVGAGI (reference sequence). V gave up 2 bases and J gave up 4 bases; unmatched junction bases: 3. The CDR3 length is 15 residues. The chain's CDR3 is CASSYGQGINQPQHF. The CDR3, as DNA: TGTGCCAGCAGTTACGGACAGGGGATAAATCAGCCCCAGCATTTT.

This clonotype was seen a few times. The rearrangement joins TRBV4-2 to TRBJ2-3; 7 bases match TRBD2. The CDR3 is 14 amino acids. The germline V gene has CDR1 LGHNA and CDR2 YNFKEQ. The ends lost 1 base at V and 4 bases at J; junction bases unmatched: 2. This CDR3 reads CASSQGTRADTQYF. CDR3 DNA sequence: TGTGCCAGCAGCCAAGGGACTAGAGCAGATACGCAGTATTTT.

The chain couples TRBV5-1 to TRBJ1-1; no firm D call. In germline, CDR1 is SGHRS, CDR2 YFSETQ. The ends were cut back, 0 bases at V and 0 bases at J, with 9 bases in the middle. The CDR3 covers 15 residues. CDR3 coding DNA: TGCGCCAGCAGCTTGGCCGGGAGCATGAACACTGAAGCTTTCTTT. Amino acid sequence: CASSLAGSMNTEAFF.

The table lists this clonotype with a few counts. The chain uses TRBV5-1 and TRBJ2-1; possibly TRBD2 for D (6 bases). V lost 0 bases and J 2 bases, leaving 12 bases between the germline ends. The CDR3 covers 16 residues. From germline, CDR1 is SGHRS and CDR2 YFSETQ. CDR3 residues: CASSLDSSGAYNEQFF. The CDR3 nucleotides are TGCGCCAGCAGCTTGGATTCGTCGGGGGCCTACAATGAGCAGTTCTTC.

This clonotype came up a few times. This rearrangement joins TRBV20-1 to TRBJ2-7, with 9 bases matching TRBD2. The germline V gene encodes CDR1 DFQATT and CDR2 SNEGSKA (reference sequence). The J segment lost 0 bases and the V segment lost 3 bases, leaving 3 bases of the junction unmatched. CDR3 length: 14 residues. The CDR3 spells CSASLAGASYEQYV. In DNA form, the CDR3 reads TGCAGTGCTAGCTTAGCGGGAGCCTCCTACGAGCAGTACGTC.

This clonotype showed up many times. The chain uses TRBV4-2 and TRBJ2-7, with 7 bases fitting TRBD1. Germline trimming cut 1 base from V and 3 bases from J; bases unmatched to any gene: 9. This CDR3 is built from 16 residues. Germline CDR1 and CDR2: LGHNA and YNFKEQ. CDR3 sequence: CASSQVFGAGGYEQYF. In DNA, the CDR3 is TGTGCCAGCAGCCAAGTTTTCGGGGCAGGGGGCTACGAGCAGTACTTC.

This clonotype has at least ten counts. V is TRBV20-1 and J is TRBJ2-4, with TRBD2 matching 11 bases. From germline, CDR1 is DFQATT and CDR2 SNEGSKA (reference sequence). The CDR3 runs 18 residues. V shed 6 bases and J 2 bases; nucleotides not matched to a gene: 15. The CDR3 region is CSAASLAGGSGTKNIQYF. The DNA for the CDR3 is TGCAGTGCGGCATCTCTAGCGGGGGGAAGTGGGACCAAAAACATTCAGTACTTC.

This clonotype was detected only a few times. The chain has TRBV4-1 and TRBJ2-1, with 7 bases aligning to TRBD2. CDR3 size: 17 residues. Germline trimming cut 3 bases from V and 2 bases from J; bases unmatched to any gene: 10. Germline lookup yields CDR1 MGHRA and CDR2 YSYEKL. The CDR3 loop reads CASSQQRAGETYNEQFF. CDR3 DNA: TGCGCCAGCAGCCAGCAGCGGGCGGGGGAGACCTACAATGAGCAGTTCTTC.

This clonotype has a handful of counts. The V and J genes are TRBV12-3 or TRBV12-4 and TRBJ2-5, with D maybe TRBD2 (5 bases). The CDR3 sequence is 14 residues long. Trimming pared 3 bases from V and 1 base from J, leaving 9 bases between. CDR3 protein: CASSFSASQETQYF. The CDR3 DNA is TGTGCCAGCAGTTTTAGCGCATCCCAAGAGACCCAGTACTTC.

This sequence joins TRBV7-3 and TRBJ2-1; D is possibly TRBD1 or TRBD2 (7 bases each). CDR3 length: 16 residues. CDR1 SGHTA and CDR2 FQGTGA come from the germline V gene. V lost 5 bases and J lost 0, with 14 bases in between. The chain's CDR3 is CASSPPGGASYNEQFF. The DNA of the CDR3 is TGTGCCAGCAGCCCCCCAGGGGGGGCCTCCTACAATGAGCAGTTCTTC.

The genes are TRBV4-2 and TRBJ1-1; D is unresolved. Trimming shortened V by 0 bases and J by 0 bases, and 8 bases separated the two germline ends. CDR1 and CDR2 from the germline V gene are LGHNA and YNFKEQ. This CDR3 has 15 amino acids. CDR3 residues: CASSQEPQLNTEAFF. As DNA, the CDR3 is TGTGCCAGCAGCCAAGAACCTCAGCTGAACACTGAAGCTTTCTTT.

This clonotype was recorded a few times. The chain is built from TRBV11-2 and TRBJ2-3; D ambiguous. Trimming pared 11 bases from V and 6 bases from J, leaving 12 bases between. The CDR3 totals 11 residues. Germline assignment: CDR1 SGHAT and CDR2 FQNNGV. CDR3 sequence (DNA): TGTGCCGTAGGAACCCCGGATACGCAGTATTTT. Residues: CAVGTPDTQYF.